This T cell receptor beta chain was obtained from a study of blood T cell repertoires in COVID-19. In the study overall: The study drew acute and convalescent COVID-19 samples from the United States, Italy and Spain. Nucleic acid was either cDNA or gDNA, and it came from T cells, B-cell-depleted T cells, or PBMCs.

CDR1 and CDR2 from the germline V gene are LGHNA and YNFKEQ. The CDR3 extends over 17 amino acids. V was clipped by 5 bases and J by 1 base; unmatched bases: 10. During active infection, Seattle patients enrolled and were then monitored through disease. Per the original methods: From reference gene primer amplification, estimates of nucleated cell counts were derived. Measured with immunoSEQ multiplex PCR; TCRdb has only the in-frame clones, and not every one. That table is the source of V, J and clone size, and D and trimming were worked out from the DNA. This sample has 300,000 to 350,000 clones, with 90% found just once.

The specimen sequenced was peripheral blood. The chain joins TRBV4-2 to TRBJ2-7; 11 bases are shared with TRBD1. The clonotype was recovered from a woman aged 40 to 50 with COVID-19, enrolled during active disease. The CDR3 region has the DNA TGTGCCAGCAGCACCCCGAGGACAGGGGGCGCATCCTACGAGCAGTACTTC. Translation: CASSTPRTGGASYEQYF.